This T cell receptor (beta chain) was sequenced for a study of T cells expressing NK-cell markers. Whole-study findings and limits: HCMV specificity of expanded NKG2C+ T cell clones remained unclear. Dominant NKG2C+ clonotypes accounted for about 1.0-7.0% of CD8+ T cells in six donors.

Concerning this clonotype itself: No antigen is known for it.

The authors made TCR beta cDNA libraries by 5'RACE template switching. This switching added a universal primer site and UMIs. TCRdb reprocessed the 5' RACE reads and keeps a single row for each CDR3 protein, giving no DNA. This sample's clone table lists over 150,000 distinct CDR3 sequences. CDR1 is DFQATT and CDR2 is SNEGSKA in the germline V gene (reference sequence). CDR3 length equals 16 residues. The sequence was collected from a woman in her forties or fifties in good health. Material: blood T cells: a sorted CD56 or NKG2C T cell subset, CD4+ or CD8+ T cells, or bulk PBMC T cells (not recorded which). The rearrangement joins TRBV20-1 to TRBJ2-1; TCRdb's D call of TRBD2 is untestable without DNA. The CDR3 reads CSAARASGRAGNEQFF.